A selection of T cell receptor beta chains follows, all from one sample in a study of T cells in Graves' hyperthyroidism and ophthalmopathy. TCRdb used MiXCR to reprocess the multiplex PCR reads, holding one entry per CDR3 protein. The profile shows some 570,000 distinct CDR3 sequences, about 15% of them singletons. The source material was blood. The receptors stem from a woman between 18 and 29 years old with Graves' ophthalmopathy. The CDR3 runs from the conserved cysteine through the conserved F or W. The D gene is left open where the match is weak. Rows may omit the clone size; those that give it use once, few, many or a size class.

CDR3: CSARTGGSSGNEQYF
DNA: TGCAGTGCTAGGACCGGAGGGTCTAGTGGGAACGAGCAGTACTTC
size: many
D: NA
V: TRBV20-1
J: TRBJ2-7

CDR3: CASSQIALEGSYNEQFF
DNA: TGCGCCAGCAGCCAGATCGCACTGGAGGGCTCCTACAATGAGCAGTTCTTC
size: few
D: NA
V: TRBV5-5
J: TRBJ2-1

CDR3: CASSLAGGIQTQYF
DNA: TGTGCTAGCAGCTTAGCGGGAGGCATCCAGACCCAGTACTTC
size: few
D: TRBD2
V: TRBV7-7
J: TRBJ2-5

CDR3: CASSQGAGANVLTF
DNA: TGTGCCAGCAGTCAGGGGGCTGGGGCCAACGTCCTGACTTTC
size: NA
D: TRBD1
V: TRBV6-2/TRBV6-3
J: TRBJ2-6

CDR3: CASRKGQFNYGYTF
DNA: TGTGCCAGCAGGAAGGGACAGTTTAACTATGGCTACACCTTC
size: many
D: TRBD1
V: TRBV12-3/TRBV12-4
J: TRBJ1-2

CDR3: CASSYEGRPRFYGYTF
DNA: TGTGCCAGCAGTTACGAGGGCAGGCCTCGTTTCTATGGCTACACCTTC
size: many
D: NA
V: TRBV6-2/TRBV6-3
J: TRBJ1-2

CDR3: CASSPFTGGRSPLHF
DNA: TGTGCCAGCAGCCCCTTCACAGGGGGCCGATCACCCCTCCACTTT
size: few
D: TRBD1
V: TRBV9
J: TRBJ1-6

CDR3: CASSVVFGTSGGAVDTQYF
DNA: TGTGCCAGCAGCGTAGTATTTGGGACTAGCGGGGGGGCCGTAGATACGCAGTATTTT
size: NA
D: TRBD2
V: TRBV9
J: TRBJ2-3

CDR3: CASSPLLLLDYGYTF
DNA: TGTGCCAGCAGTCCTTTACTACTATTGGACTATGGCTACACCTTC
size: few
D: NA
V: TRBV6-1
J: TRBJ1-2

CDR3: CSATDREGATNEKLFF
DNA: TGCAGTGCCACGGACAGGGAGGGCGCAACTAATGAAAAACTGTTTTTT
size: few
D: TRBD1
V: TRBV20-1
J: TRBJ1-4

CDR3: CASSQEVRLAGAGELFF
DNA: TGCGCCAGCAGCCAAGAAGTACGGCTAGCGGGCGCCGGGGAGCTGTTTTTT
size: NA
D: TRBD2
V: TRBV4-1
J: TRBJ2-2

CDR3: CSARARGAGTEAFF
DNA: TGCAGTGCTAGGGCTCGGGGTGCGGGCACTGAAGCTTTCTTT
size: many
D: NA
V: TRBV20-1
J: TRBJ1-1

CDR3: CSARIQGSGYNEQFF
DNA: TGCAGTGCTAGGATACAGGGATCCGGTTACAATGAGCAGTTCTTC
size: many
D: NA
V: TRBV20-1
J: TRBJ2-1

CDR3: CASSAPATWSYEQYF
DNA: TGTGCCAGCAGCGCCCCGGCCACGTGGAGCTACGAGCAGTACTTC
size: NA
D: NA
V: TRBV11-2
J: TRBJ2-7

CDR3: CASSLVAQGGSSYNEQFF
DNA: TGTGCCAGCAGCTTAGTGGCACAGGGCGGGTCCTCCTACAATGAGCAGTTCTTC
size: many
D: NA
V: TRBV7-2
J: TRBJ2-1

CDR3: CAISALGSALYEQYF
DNA: TGTGCCATCAGTGCCTTAGGGAGTGCCCTTTACGAGCAGTACTTC
size: NA
D: NA
V: TRBV10-3
J: TRBJ2-7

CDR3: CASSLGAGVGFNEQFF
DNA: TGTGCCAGCAGCCTAGGAGCGGGAGTGGGTTTCAATGAGCAGTTCTTC
size: many
D: TRBD2
V: TRBV5-4
J: TRBJ2-1

CDR3: CATQREWSTDTQYF
DNA: TGTGCCACTCAGCGGGAGTGGAGCACAGATACGCAGTATTTT
size: NA
D: TRBD2
V: TRBV28
J: TRBJ2-3

CDR3: CASSVAGRGPQHF
DNA: TGTGCCAGCAGTGTGGCGGGCCGAGGGCCCCAGCATTTT
size: many
D: NA
V: TRBV2
J: TRBJ1-5

CDR3: CSVEEQGTYEQYF
DNA: TGCAGCGTCGAAGAACAGGGGACCTACGAGCAGTACTTC
size: many
D: TRBD1
V: TRBV29-1
J: TRBJ2-7

CDR3: CAWGGGSSYNEQFF
DNA: TGTGCCTGGGGTGGGGGGAGCTCCTACAATGAGCAGTTCTTC
size: few
D: NA
V: TRBV30
J: TRBJ2-1

CDR3: CASSLWLNEQFF
DNA: TGTGCCAGCAGCTTATGGCTGAATGAGCAGTTCTTC
size: many
D: NA
V: TRBV11-2
J: TRBJ2-1

CDR3: CASSDRFWRMGADTQYF
DNA: TGTGCCAGCAGCGACCGGTTTTGGAGGATGGGTGCAGATACGCAGTATTTT
size: many
D: NA
V: TRBV7-9
J: TRBJ2-3

CDR3: CASSDLQGAGRHNEQFF
DNA: TGTGCCAGCAGCGACCTACAGGGGGCGGGTAGGCACAATGAGCAGTTCTTC
size: many
D: TRBD1
V: TRBV2
J: TRBJ2-1

CDR3: CASSLSGTGNYGYTF
DNA: TGTGCCAGCAGTTTATCTGGGACAGGGAACTATGGCTACACCTTC
size: many
D: TRBD1
V: TRBV12-3/TRBV12-4
J: TRBJ1-2

CDR3: CASSLSTLGYNEQFF
DNA: TGTGCCAGCAGCTTGTCCACGCTCGGCTACAATGAGCAGTTCTTC
size: NA
D: NA
V: TRBV7-9
J: TRBJ2-1

CDR3: CVSRLTGTGAVNEQFF
DNA: TGTGTCAGCAGGCTAACCGGGACAGGGGCGGTCAATGAGCAGTTCTTC
size: NA
D: TRBD1
V: TRBV4-2
J: TRBJ2-1

CDR3: CAGGQGYNEQFF
DNA: TGTGCCGGGGGACAGGGGTACAATGAGCAGTTCTTC
size: NA
D: TRBD1
V: TRBV5-1
J: TRBJ2-1

CDR3: CASSRQTPPTNEKLFF
DNA: TGTGCCAGCAGCAGACAGACCCCGCCGACTAATGAAAAACTGTTTTTT
size: many
D: NA
V: TRBV6-1
J: TRBJ1-4

CDR3: CASSLVGTGSTDTQYF
DNA: TGCGCCAGCAGCTTGGTCGGGACAGGGTCCACAGATACGCAGTATTTT
size: few
D: TRBD1
V: TRBV5-1
J: TRBJ2-3

CDR3: CASSSGTSRTDTQYF
DNA: TGTGCCAGCAGTTCCGGGACTAGCCGCACAGATACGCAGTATTTT
size: NA
D: TRBD2
V: TRBV7-9
J: TRBJ2-3

CDR3: CASSRDRGFGNTIYF
DNA: TGCGCCAGCAGCCGGGACAGGGGGTTTGGAAACACCATATATTTT
size: NA
D: TRBD1
V: TRBV4-3
J: TRBJ1-3

CDR3: CASSYATGIGGEKLFF
DNA: TGTGCCAGCAGTTACGCCACCGGGATCGGGGGGGAAAAACTGTTTTTT
size: few
D: NA
V: TRBV6-5
J: TRBJ1-4

CDR3: CASTMGSGSTGELFF
DNA: TGTGCCAGCACCATGGGTAGCGGGAGTACCGGGGAGCTGTTTTTT
size: NA
D: TRBD2
V: TRBV28
J: TRBJ2-2

CDR3: CASSLRTDNSPLHF
DNA: TGTGCCAGCAGCTTAAGGACAGACAATTCACCCCTCCACTTT
size: many
D: NA
V: TRBV11-1
J: TRBJ1-6

CDR3: CASSQVGRGGLGTEAFF
DNA: TGTGCCAGCAGCCAAGTAGGCCGGGGGGGATTGGGCACTGAAGCTTTCTTT
size: NA
D: NA
V: TRBV14
J: TRBJ1-1

CDR3: CASKAGRRNQPQHF
DNA: TGTGCCAGCAAAGCGGGACGCAGAAATCAGCCCCAGCATTTT
size: many
D: NA
V: TRBV12-3/TRBV12-4
J: TRBJ1-5

CDR3: CASSGDGQPQHF
DNA: TGTGCCAGCAGTGGAGATGGTCAGCCCCAGCATTTT
size: NA
D: NA
V: TRBV6-1
J: TRBJ1-5

CDR3: CSARWGLAAQAYEQYF
DNA: TGCAGTGCTAGATGGGGACTAGCGGCTCAAGCCTACGAGCAGTACTTC
size: NA
D: TRBD2
V: TRBV20-1
J: TRBJ2-7

CDR3: CASSSIFNTEAFF
DNA: TGTGCCAGCAGCTCGATCTTTAACACTGAAGCTTTCTTT
size: many
D: NA
V: TRBV5-8
J: TRBJ1-1

CDR3: CASSAPPFGGYTF
DNA: TGTGCCAGCAGTGCCCCCCCTTTCGGTGGCTACACCTTC
size: many
D: NA
V: TRBV6-1
J: TRBJ1-2

CDR3: CASSQSDTGYTF
DNA: TGTGCCAGCAGCCAATCAGATACTGGCTACACCTTC
size: few
D: NA
V: TRBV16
J: TRBJ1-2

CDR3: CAISESRGTEAFF
DNA: TGTGCCATCAGTGAGTCCAGGGGCACTGAAGCTTTCTTT
size: few
D: NA
V: TRBV10-3
J: TRBJ1-1

CDR3: CASSDWQLSNTEAFF
DNA: TGTGCCAGCAGTGACTGGCAGCTATCGAACACTGAAGCTTTCTTT
size: NA
D: NA
V: TRBV25-1
J: TRBJ1-1

CDR3: CASSFWIGLDPYNEQFF
DNA: TGTGCCAGCAGCTTTTGGATAGGACTAGATCCCTACAATGAGCAGTTCTTC
size: few
D: TRBD2
V: TRBV5-6
J: TRBJ2-1

CDR3: CASTYTGGLADSYEQYF
DNA: TGTGCCAGCACCTACACCGGGGGACTAGCGGACTCCTACGAGCAGTACTTC
size: NA
D: TRBD2
V: TRBV6-1
J: TRBJ2-7